This is a list of T cell receptor beta chains from one sample in a study of shared clonotypes between healthy human individuals. The table came from immunoSEQ multiplex PCR; TCRdb's copy has only in-frame clones and leaves some out. There are around 2,000,000 clones in the sample; about 95% occur only once, and more than 0.95% lies in the top ten. The source material was naive CD8+ T cells sorted from blood. All receptors derive from a man aged 18 to 30 in good health. Both conserved end residues are part of each CDR3. The order of the fields is J gene, V gene, CDR3 protein.

TRBJ1-1,TRBV27,CASRRTGGPPAAFF
TRBJ2-1,TRBV5-1,CASSPPGRNYNEQFF
TRBJ1-5,TRBV27,CASSFFPPANQPQHF
TRBJ2-5,TRBV4-1,CASSQPGREPQETQYF
TRBJ2-7,TRBV5-6,CASSLEAHGGPYEQYF
TRBJ2-3,TRBV5-6,CASSLVREGLGSTDTQYF
TRBJ2-2,TRBV4-1,CASTPGGQTNTGELFF
TRBJ2-7,TRBV6-5,CASSYSRDRDFHEQYF
TRBJ1-6,TRBV13,CASSLGGNSPLHF
TRBJ2-7,TRBV27,CASSSPGQGFNEQYF
TRBJ1-1,TRBV19,CASRAGGATEAFF